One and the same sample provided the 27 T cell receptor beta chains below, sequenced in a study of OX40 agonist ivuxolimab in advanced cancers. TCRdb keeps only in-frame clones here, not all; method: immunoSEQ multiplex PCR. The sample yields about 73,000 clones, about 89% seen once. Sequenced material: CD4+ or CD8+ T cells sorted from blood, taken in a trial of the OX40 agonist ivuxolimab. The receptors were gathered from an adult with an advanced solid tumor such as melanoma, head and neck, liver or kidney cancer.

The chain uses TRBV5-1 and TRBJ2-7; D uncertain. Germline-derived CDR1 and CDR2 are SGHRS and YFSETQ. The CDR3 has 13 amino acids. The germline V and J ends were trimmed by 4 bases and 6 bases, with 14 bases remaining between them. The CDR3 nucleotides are TGCGCCAGCAGCCCCCCCATGGTCGGCGAGCAGTACTTC. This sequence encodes CASSPPMVGEQYF.

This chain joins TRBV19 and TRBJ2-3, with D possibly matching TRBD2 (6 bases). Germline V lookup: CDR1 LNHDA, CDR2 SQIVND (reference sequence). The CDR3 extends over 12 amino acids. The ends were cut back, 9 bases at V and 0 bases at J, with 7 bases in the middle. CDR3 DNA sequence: TGTGCCAGCCGGGAGAGCACAGATACGCAGTATTTT. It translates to CASRESTDTQYF.

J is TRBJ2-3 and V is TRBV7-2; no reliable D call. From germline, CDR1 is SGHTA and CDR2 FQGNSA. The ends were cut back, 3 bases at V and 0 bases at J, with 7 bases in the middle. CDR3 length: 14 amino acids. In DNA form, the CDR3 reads TGTGCCAGCAGCTTCCAGACTAGCACAGATACGCAGTATTTT. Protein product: CASSFQTSTDTQYF.

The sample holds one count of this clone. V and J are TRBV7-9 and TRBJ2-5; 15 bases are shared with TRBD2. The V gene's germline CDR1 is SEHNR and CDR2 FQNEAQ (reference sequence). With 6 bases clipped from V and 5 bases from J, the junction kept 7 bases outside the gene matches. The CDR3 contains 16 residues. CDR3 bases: TGTGCCAGCAGTCGGACTAGCGGGAGGGTGGGGGAGACCCAGTACTTC. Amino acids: CASSRTSGRVGETQYF.

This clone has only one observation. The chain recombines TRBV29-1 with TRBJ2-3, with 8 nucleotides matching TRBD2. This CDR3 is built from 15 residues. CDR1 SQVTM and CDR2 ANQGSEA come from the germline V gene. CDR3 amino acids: CARGGVAGVTDTQYF. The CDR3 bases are TGCGCCCGGGGGGGCGTGGCGGGTGTCACAGATACGCAGTATTTT.

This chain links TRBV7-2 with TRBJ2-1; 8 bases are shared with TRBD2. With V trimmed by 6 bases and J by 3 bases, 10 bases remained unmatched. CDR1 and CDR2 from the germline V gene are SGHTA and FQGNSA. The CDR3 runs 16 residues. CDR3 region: CASRQRGGSGYNEQFF. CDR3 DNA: TGTGCCAGCAGGCAACGGGGGGGGAGTGGCTACAATGAGCAGTTCTTC.

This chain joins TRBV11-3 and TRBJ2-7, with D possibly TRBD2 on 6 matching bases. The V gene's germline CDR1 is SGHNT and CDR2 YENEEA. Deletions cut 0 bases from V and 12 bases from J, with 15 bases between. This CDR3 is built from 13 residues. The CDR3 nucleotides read TGTGCCAGCAGCTTAGATTTTGCGGGACGTCCGTACTTC. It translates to CASSLDFAGRPYF.

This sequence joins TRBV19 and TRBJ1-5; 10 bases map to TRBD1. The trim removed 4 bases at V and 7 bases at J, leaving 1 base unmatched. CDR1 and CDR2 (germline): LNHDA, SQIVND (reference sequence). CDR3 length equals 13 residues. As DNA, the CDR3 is TGTGCCAGTAGTAGGGACAGGGGACAGCCCCAGCATTTT. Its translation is CASSRDRGQPQHF.

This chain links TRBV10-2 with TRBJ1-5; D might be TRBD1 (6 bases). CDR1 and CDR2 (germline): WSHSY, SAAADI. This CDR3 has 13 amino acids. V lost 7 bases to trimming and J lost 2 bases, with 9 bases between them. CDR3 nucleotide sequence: TGCGCCAGCACAGGGGACGGCAATCAGCCCCAGCATTTT. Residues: CASTGDGNQPQHF.

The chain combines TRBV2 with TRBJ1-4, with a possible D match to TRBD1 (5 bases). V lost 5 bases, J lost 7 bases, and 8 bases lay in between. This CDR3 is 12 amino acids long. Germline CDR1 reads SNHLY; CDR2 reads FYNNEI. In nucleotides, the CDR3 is TGTGCCAGCAGTCAGGGATTTGAAAAACTGTTTTTT. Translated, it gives CASSQGFEKLFF.

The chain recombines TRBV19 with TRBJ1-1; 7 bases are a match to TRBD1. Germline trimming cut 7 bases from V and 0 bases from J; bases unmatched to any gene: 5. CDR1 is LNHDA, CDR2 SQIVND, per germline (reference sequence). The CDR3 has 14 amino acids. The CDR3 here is CASTQGVLNTEAFF. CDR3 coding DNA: TGTGCCAGTACCCAGGGGGTGTTGAACACTGAAGCTTTCTTT.

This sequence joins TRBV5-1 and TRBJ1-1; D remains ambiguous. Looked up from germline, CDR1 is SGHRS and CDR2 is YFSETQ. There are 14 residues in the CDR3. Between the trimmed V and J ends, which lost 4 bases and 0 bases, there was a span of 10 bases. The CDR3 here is CASSGGFLNTEAFF. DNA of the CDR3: TGCGCCAGCAGCGGAGGGTTTTTGAACACTGAAGCTTTCTTT. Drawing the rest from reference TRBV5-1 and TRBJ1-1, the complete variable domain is KAGVTQTPRYLIKTRGQQVTLSCSPISGHRSVSWYQQTPGQGLQFLFEYFSETQRNKGNFPGRFSGRQFSNSRSEMNVSTLELGDSALYLCASSGGFLNTEAFFGQGTRLTVV.

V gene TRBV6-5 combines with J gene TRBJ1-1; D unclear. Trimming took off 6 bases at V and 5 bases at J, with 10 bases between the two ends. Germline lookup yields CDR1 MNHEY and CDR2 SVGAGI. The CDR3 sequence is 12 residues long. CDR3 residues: CASSFDKTEAFF. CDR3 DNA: TGTGCCAGCAGCTTCGACAAGACTGAAGCTTTCTTT.

Here the CDR3 DNA reads TGTGCCAGCAGTCAACCCGGGACAGGGAGGTTCGAGCAGTACTTC. It is translated as CASSQPGTGRFEQYF. This sequence joins TRBV28 and TRBJ2-7; 9 bases line up with TRBD1. CDR3 length: 15 amino acids. CDR1 and CDR2 from the germline V gene are MDHEN and SYDVKM. The trim removed 5 bases at V and 6 bases at J, leaving 11 bases unmatched.

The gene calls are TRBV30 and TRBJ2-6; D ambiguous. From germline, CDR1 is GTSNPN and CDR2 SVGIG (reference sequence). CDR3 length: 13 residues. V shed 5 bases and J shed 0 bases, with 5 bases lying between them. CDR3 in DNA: TGTGCCTGGCGGATCTCTGGGGCCAACGTCCTGACTTTC. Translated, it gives CAWRISGANVLTF.

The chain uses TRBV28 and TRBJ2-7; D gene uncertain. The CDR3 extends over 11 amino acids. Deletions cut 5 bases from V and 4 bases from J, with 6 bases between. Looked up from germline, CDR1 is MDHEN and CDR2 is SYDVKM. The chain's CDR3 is CASSRSYEQYF. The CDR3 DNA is TGTGCCAGCAGTCGATCGTACGAGCAGTACTTC. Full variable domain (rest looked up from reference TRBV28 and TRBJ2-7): DVKVTQSSRYLVKRTGEKVFLECVQDMDHENMFWYRQDPGLGLRLIYFSYDVKMKEKGDIPEGYSVSREKKERFSLILESASTNQTSMYLCASSRSYEQYFGPGTRLTVT.

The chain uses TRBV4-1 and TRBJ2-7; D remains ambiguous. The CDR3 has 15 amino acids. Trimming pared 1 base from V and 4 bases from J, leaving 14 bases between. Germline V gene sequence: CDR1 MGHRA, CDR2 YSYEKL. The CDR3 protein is CASSQGTYQYYEQYF. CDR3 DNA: TGCGCCAGCAGCCAAGGGACCTACCAGTATTACGAGCAGTACTTC.

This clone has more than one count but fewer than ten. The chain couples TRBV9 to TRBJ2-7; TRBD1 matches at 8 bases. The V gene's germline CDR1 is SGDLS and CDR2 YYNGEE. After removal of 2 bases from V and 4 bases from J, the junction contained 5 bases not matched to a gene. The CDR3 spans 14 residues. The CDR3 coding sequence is TGTGCCAGCAGCGTTGGACAGGGCCCGTACGAGCAGTACTTC. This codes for CASSVGQGPYEQYF. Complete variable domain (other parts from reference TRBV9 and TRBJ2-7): DSGVTQTPKHLITATGQRVTLRCSPRSGDLSVYWYQQSLDQGLQFLIQYYNGEERAKGNILERFSAQQFPDLHSELNLSSLELGDSALYFCASSVGQGPYEQYFGPGTRLTVT.

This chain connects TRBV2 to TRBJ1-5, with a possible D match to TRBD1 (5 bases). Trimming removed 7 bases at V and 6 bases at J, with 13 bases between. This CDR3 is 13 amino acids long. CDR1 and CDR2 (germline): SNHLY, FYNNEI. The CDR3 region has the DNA TGTGCCAGCATGGGGGGTCTTACTCAGCCCCAGCATTTT. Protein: CASMGGLTQPQHF. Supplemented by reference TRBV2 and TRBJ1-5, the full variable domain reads EPEVTQTPSHQVTQMGQEVILRCVPISNHLYFYWYRQILGQKVEFLVSFYNNEISEKSEIFDDQFSVERPDGSNFTLKIRSTKLEDSAMYFCASMGGLTQPQHFGDGTRLSIL.

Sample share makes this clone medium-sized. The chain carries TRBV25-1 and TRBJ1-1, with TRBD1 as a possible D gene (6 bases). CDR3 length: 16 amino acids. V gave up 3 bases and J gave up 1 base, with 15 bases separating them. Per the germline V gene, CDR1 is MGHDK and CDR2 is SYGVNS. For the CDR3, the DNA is TGTGCCAGCAGTGAGGGGGCACAGAGGGCGAACACTGAAGCTTTCTTT. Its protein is CASSEGAQRANTEAFF.

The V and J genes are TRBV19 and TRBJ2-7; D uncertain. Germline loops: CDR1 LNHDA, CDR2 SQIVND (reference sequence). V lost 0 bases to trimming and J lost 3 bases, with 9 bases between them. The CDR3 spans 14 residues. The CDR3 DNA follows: TGTGCCAGTAGTATAGAACCGGACGGCTACGAGCAGTACTTC. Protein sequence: CASSIEPDGYEQYF.

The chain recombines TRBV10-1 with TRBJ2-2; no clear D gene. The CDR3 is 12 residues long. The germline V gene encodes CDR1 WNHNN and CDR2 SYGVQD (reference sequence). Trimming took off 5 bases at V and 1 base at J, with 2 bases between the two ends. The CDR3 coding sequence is TGCGCCAGCAGTCAGAACACCGGGGAGCTGTTTTTT. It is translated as CASSQNTGELFF.

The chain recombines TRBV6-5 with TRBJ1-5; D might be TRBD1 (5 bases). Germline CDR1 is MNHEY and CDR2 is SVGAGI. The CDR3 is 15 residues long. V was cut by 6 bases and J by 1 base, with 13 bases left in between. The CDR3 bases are TGTGCCAGCAGGCCCGCGAGGGGCAGCAATCAGCCCCAGCATTTT. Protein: CASRPARGSNQPQHF.

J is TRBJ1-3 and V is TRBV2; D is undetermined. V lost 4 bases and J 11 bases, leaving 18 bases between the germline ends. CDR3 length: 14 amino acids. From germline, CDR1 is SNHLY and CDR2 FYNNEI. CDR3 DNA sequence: TGTGCCAGCAGTGGAGGCGGCCCCCCATACGCCATATATTTT. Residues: CASSGGGPPYAIYF. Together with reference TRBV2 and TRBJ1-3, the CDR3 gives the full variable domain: EPEVTQTPSHQVTQMGQEVILRCVPISNHLYFYWYRQILGQKVEFLVSFYNNEISEKSEIFDDQFSVERPDGSNFTLKIRSTKLEDSAMYFCASSGGGPPYAIYFGEGSWLTVV.

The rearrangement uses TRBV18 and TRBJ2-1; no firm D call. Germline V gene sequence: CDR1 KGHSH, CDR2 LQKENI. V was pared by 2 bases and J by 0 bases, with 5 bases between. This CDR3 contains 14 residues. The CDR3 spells CASSPASSYNEQFF. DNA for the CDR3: TGTGCCAGCTCACCAGCGAGCTCCTACAATGAGCAGTTCTTC. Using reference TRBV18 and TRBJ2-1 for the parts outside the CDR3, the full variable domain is NAGVMQNPRHLVRRRGQEARLRCSPMKGHSHVYWYRQLPEEGLKFMVYLQKENIIDESGMPKERFSAEFPKEGPSILRIQQVVRGDSAAYFCASSPASSYNEQFFGPGTRLTVL.

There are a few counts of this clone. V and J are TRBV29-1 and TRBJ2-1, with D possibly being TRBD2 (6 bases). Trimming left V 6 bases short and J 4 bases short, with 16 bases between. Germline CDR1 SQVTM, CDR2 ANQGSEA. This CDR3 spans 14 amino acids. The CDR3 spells CSVNRGGIYNEQFF. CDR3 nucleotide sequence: TGCAGCGTCAATCGCGGCGGGATATACAATGAGCAGTTCTTC.

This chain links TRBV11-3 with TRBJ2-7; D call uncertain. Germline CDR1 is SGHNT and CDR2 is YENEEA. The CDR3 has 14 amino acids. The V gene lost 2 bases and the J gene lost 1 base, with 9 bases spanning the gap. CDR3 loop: CASSLNPGSYEQYF. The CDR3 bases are TGTGCCAGCAGCTTAAACCCGGGTTCCTACGAGCAGTACTTC.